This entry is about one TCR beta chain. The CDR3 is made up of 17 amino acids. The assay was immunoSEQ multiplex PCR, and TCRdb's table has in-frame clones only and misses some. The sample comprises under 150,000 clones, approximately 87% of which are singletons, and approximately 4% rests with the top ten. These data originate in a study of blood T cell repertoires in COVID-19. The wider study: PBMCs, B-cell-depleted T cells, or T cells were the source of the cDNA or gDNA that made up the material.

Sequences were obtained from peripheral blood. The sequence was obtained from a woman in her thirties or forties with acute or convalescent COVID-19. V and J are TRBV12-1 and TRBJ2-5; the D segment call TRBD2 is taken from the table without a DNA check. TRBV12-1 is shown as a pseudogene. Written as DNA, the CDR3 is TGTGCCAGCAGCCCCCCCATGGCGGTCCGGCTCCAAGAGACCCAGTACTTC. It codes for CASSPPMAVRLQETQYF.